Only a few counts were recorded for the clone carrying this T cell receptor (beta chain). The data originate from a study of blood T cell repertoires in COVID-19. Study background: In each case, the material was cDNA or gDNA derived from T cells, B-cell-depleted T cells, or PBMCs.

The length of the CDR3 is 14 residues. The junction had 4 bases not matched to a gene; V was cut back by 6 bases and J by 3 bases. Germline loops: CDR1 MRHNA, CDR2 SNTAGT. The authors' processing: For nucleated cells, counts were estimated from reference gene primer amplification. TCRdb's table, derived via immunoSEQ multiplex PCR, lists solely in-frame clones and lacks some. V, J and clone size are those of that table, while D and trimming were read from the DNA. The table records about 410,000 clones, 89% of them present only once. Seattle's enrolled individuals joined amid active infection and were then monitored longitudinally.

The source is a woman between 40 and 50 years old with COVID-19, enrolled during active disease. Sequencing used peripheral blood. The chain has TRBV6-4 and TRBJ1-5, with TRBD1 identical over 8 bases. As DNA, the CDR3 is TGTGCCAGCAGCAGGACAGGGTCCAATCAGCCCCAGCATTTT. It yields the protein CASSRTGSNQPQHF.